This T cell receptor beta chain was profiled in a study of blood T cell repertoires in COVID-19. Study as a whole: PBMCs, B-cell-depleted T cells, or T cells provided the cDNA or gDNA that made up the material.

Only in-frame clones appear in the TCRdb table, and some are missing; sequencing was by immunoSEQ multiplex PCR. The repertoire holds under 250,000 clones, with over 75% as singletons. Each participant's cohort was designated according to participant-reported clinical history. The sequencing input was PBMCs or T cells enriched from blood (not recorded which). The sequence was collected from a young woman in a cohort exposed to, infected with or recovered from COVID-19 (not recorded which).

The CDR3 spells CASSQDGLTGAGYTF. The CDR3 nucleotides are TGTGCCAGCAGCCAAGATGGGCTAACAGGGGCTGGCTACACCTTC. The V call is TRBV4-2, the J call TRBJ1-2, with 7 bases fitting TRBD1. Trimming at V came to 0 bases and at J to 7 bases, leaving 8 bases not matched to a gene. This CDR3 region has 15 residues. Germline CDR1 reads LGHNA; CDR2 reads YNFKEQ.